This entry describes one T cell receptor (beta chain). Germline is not matched at one junction end, which may reflect a read error. Next came a second PCR, run for about 7 to 11 cycles, which used a sample-barcoded 5' primer along with a J-beta primer mix. The template-switch adaptor was a 5' adaptor with 12 random nucleotides. It tagged each cDNA molecule. Samples each returned at least 2.5 million CDR3-containing paired-end reads. Using its own MiXCR run on the 5' RACE reads, TCRdb lists one record per CDR3 protein. The sample has over a million distinct CDR3 sequences, approximately 25% seen once. The CDR3 consists of 12 residues. CDR1 is SEHNR and CDR2 is FQNEAQ in the germline V gene (reference sequence). This entry comes from a study of blood T cells in healthy people across ages. In the study overall: Capture via template switching afforded approximately one barcoded beta molecule per two T cells.

Those donating, healthy Caucasian individuals from Russia, were aged roughly 6 to 100. These data are also associated with another study on T cells of mothers and their children.

Sample: blood. This TCR came from a girl aged 2-10 years in good health. The chain employs TRBV7-9 and TRBJ2-5, with D possibly being TRBD1 (5 bases). CDR3 DNA sequence: TGTGCCGGCAGCCCGACAGCGGAGACCCAGTACTTC. Amino acids: CAGSPTAETQYF.